The present TCR beta chain was sequenced within a study of early T cells in non-severe SARS-CoV-2 infection. V was shortened by 0 bases and J by 10 bases, with 15 bases between the two germline ends. This CDR3 is 13 amino acids long. In germline, CDR1 is SQVTM, CDR2 ANQGSEA. TCRdb independently ran MiXCR on the 5' RACE reads; one entry per CDR3 protein. This sample has about 69,000 distinct CDR3 sequences, with roughly a tenth found just once. This clonotype was detected a few times. Material for sequencing was whole blood. This receptor was identified in an adult who was a healthcare worker with PCR-confirmed SARS-CoV-2 infection or an uninfected control (not recorded which). J is TRBJ2-5 and V is TRBV29-1, with D possibly TRBD2 on 5 matching bases. The CDR3 DNA reads as TGCAGCGTTGAAGATCTGGAGAAGAGGGTCCAGTACTTC. This encodes CSVEDLEKRVQYF.